This T cell receptor (beta chain) was sequenced during a study of T cells in Graves' hyperthyroidism and ophthalmopathy. Amplified TCR beta CDR3 regions derived from RNA transcripts. When the TCR CDR3 underwent first-round RT-PCR, the HTBI primer set was used. One entry per CDR3 protein, called by TCRdb with MiXCR from the multiplex PCR reads. The profile shows about 300,000 distinct CDR3 sequences, around a sixth of them singletons. Germline V lookup: CDR1 SEHNR, CDR2 FQNEAQ (reference sequence). This CDR3 is 15 amino acids long. The V and J ends lost 7 bases and 4 bases, in that order; junction bases with no gene match: 9.

The sequencing input was blood. The genes are TRBV7-9 and TRBJ1-2; TRBD1 matches at 10 bases. This clonotype originated in a man aged 25-45 years with Graves' hyperthyroidism. The CDR3, as DNA: TGTGCCAGCACCAAAGGGACAGGGGTCCTCTATGGCTACACCTTC. Translating it yields CASTKGTGVLYGYTF.